These 14 T cell receptor beta chains came from one sample sequenced in a study of blood T cell repertoires in COVID-19. TCRdb's table, derived via immunoSEQ multiplex PCR, lists solely in-frame clones and lacks some. The table has a few hundred thousand clones, roughly nine tenths seen once; the top ten hold less than 3.5%. The sequenced material came from peripheral blood. All receptors derive from a woman in her twenties or thirties with COVID-19, enrolled during active disease.

This sequence joins TRBV4-2 and TRBJ1-2, with D tentatively TRBD1 (5 bases). The CDR3 length is 16 residues. Trimming stripped 2 bases from V and 1 base from J, with 14 bases between. CDR1 is LGHNA, CDR2 YNFKEQ, per germline. The CDR3 protein is CASSQRGVVGNYGYTF. The CDR3 bases are TGTGCCAGCAGCCAACGGGGGGTGGTGGGTAACTATGGCTACACCTTC.

The rearrangement uses TRBV27 and TRBJ1-1; 7 bases align to TRBD1. The CDR3 has 17 amino acids. From germline, CDR1 is MNHEY and CDR2 SMNVEV (reference sequence). With V trimmed by 4 bases and J by 4 bases, 15 bases remained unmatched. CDR3 nucleotide sequence: TGTGCCAGCAGTTCCCGAGGGGGCGCCGGCCTTAGCACTGAAGCTTTCTTT. Translated, it gives CASSSRGGAGLSTEAFF.

The rearrangement uses TRBV5-1 and TRBJ2-7; the match to TRBD1 covers 8 bases. The CDR3 runs 15 residues. Germline values: CDR1 SGHRS, CDR2 YFSETQ. The J segment lost 2 bases and the V segment lost 4 bases, leaving 8 bases of the junction unmatched. The DNA for the CDR3 is TGCGCCAGCAGCCGGATACAGGGGGGAACCTACGAGCAGTACTTC. It codes for CASSRIQGGTYEQYF. Filled out from reference TRBV5-1 and TRBJ2-7, the complete variable domain reads KAGVTQTPRYLIKTRGQQVTLSCSPISGHRSVSWYQQTPGQGLQFLFEYFSETQRNKGNFPGRFSGRQFSNSRSEMNVSTLELGDSALYLCASSRIQGGTYEQYFGPGTRLTVT.

V and J are TRBV4-2 and TRBJ1-5; 9 bases are shared with TRBD1. Trimming at V came to 0 bases and at J to 3 bases, leaving 6 bases not matched to a gene. Germline V lookup: CDR1 LGHNA, CDR2 YNFKEQ. This CDR3 contains 17 residues. The CDR3: CASSQEREQGANQPQHF. CDR3 in DNA: TGTGCCAGCAGCCAAGAGAGGGAACAGGGGGCCAATCAGCCCCAGCATTTT.

V and J are TRBV7-8 and TRBJ1-3; D perhaps matches TRBD1 (6 bases). This CDR3 has 17 residues. V dropped 0 bases and J dropped 0 bases, with 12 bases sitting between them. Germline lookup yields CDR1 SGHVS and CDR2 FQNEAQ. This chain's CDR3 is CASSLATGPGSGNTIYF. CDR3 DNA sequence: TGTGCCAGCAGCTTAGCGACAGGTCCAGGCTCTGGAAACACCATATATTTT.

In this sample, this clone turned up once. The J gene is TRBJ1-1, the V gene TRBV19; D is perhaps TRBD1 (6 bases). The CDR3 contains 13 residues. Deletions cut 6 bases from V and 5 bases from J, with 13 bases between. Germline CDR1 is LNHDA and CDR2 is SQIVND (reference sequence). The DNA for the CDR3 is TGTGCCAGTAGATGGCAGGGGTCGACTGAAGCTTTCTTT. Translating gives CASRWQGSTEAFF. Together with reference TRBV19 and TRBJ1-1, the CDR3 gives the full variable domain: DGGITQSPKYLFRKEGQNVTLSCEQNLNHDAMYWYRQDPGQGLRLIYYSQIVNDFQKGDIAEGYSVSREKKESFPLTVTSAQKNPTAFYLCASRWQGSTEAFFGQGTRLTVV.

The V and J genes are TRBV23-1 and TRBJ2-7, with 7 nucleotides matching TRBD1. TRBV23-1 is designated an ORF whose function remains uncertain. J was trimmed by 3 bases and V by 3 bases; bases with no gene match: 5. The CDR3 contains 14 residues. This CDR3 reads CASSHHDRDYEQYF. As DNA, the CDR3 is TGCGCCAGCAGTCATCACGACAGGGACTACGAGCAGTACTTC.

The V call is TRBV5-6, the J call TRBJ2-7; the match to TRBD2 covers 11 bases. The germline V gene has CDR1 SGHDT and CDR2 YYEEEE. After removal of 3 bases from V and 3 bases from J, the junction contained 8 bases not matched to a gene. There are 16 residues in the CDR3. The CDR3 spells CASSYGSGRALYEQYF. The CDR3, as DNA: TGTGCCAGCAGCTATGGTAGCGGGAGGGCCCTCTACGAGCAGTACTTC.

The V call is TRBV5-1, the J call TRBJ2-1; 14 nucleotides align to TRBD2. With 3 bases clipped from V and 2 bases from J, the junction kept 4 bases outside the gene matches. The CDR3 spans 17 residues. The germline V gene encodes CDR1 SGHRS and CDR2 YFSETQ. The CDR3 DNA sequence: TGCGCCAGCAGCTGGACTAGCGGGAGGTCGGCCTACAATGAGCAGTTCTTC. This codes for CASSWTSGRSAYNEQFF.

This rearrangement joins TRBV7-3 to TRBJ2-3; D perhaps matches TRBD2 (5 bases). Germline V gene sequence: CDR1 SGHTA, CDR2 FQGTGA. V was shortened by 5 bases and J by 3 bases, with 9 bases between the two germline ends. CDR3 length: 13 residues. This CDR3 reads CASSPPGTDTQYF. The CDR3 bases are TGTGCCAGCAGCCCCCCGGGGACAGATACGCAGTATTTT.

This sequence joins TRBV18 and TRBJ2-2; 9 nucleotides line up with TRBD1. The CDR3 length is 16 residues. Trimming at V came to 3 bases and at J to 4 bases, leaving 6 bases not matched to a gene. In germline, CDR1 is KGHSH, CDR2 LQKENI. The CDR3 bases are TGTGCCAGCTCACCTACCGGGACAGGGCCCACCGGGGAGCTGTTTTTT. It encodes CASSPTGTGPTGELFF. Full variable domain (outside the CDR3, taken from reference TRBV18 and TRBJ2-2): NAGVMQNPRHLVRRRGQEARLRCSPMKGHSHVYWYRQLPEEGLKFMVYLQKENIIDESGMPKERFSAEFPKEGPSILRIQQVVRGDSAAYFCASSPTGTGPTGELFFGEGSRLTVL.

This clone has just a few counts. The chain uses TRBV27 and TRBJ1-5, with 8 bases aligning to TRBD1. The J segment lost 3 bases and the V segment lost 2 bases, leaving 0 bases of the junction unmatched. CDR3 length: 14 residues. Looked up from germline, CDR1 is MNHEY and CDR2 is SMNVEV (reference sequence). The CDR3 DNA is TGTGCCAGCAGTTTACAGGGGGCCAATCAGCCCCAGCATTTT. Protein product: CASSLQGANQPQHF.

V gene TRBV19 combines with J gene TRBJ1-5; TRBD1 might be the D (6 bases). The CDR3 consists of 14 residues. V was pared by 4 bases and J by 1 base, with 8 bases between. Germline CDR1 LNHDA, CDR2 SQIVND (reference sequence). The chain's CDR3 is CASSRTASNQPQHF. DNA of the CDR3: TGTGCCAGTAGTAGGACAGCAAGCAATCAGCCCCAGCATTTT.

This clone was detected only once. The chain combines TRBV11-2 with TRBJ2-2; D remains ambiguous. The CDR3 runs to 16 residues. CDR1 is SGHAT, CDR2 FQNNGV, per germline. Deletions cut 2 bases from V and 3 bases from J, with 13 bases between. As DNA, the CDR3 is TGTGCCAGCAGCTTAAATAGAAATCGCTACACCGGGGAGCTGTTTTTT. Encoded protein: CASSLNRNRYTGELFF.